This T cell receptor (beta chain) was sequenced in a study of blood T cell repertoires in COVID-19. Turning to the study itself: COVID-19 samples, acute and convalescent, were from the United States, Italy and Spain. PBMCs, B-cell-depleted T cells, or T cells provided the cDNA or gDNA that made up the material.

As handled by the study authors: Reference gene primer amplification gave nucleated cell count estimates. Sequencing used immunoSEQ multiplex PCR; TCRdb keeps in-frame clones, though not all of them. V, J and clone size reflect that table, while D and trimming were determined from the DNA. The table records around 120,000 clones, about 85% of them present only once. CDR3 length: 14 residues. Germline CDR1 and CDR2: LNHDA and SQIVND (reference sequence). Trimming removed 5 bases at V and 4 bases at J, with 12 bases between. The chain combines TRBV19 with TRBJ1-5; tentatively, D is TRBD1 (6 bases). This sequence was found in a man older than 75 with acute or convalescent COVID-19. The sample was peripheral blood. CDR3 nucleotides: TGTGCCAGTAGTCTAGGACAGCAGAATCAGCCCCAGCATTTT. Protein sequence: CASSLGQQNQPQHF.